The 13 T cell receptor beta chains reported below all come from one sample, sequenced in a study of neurological immune-mediated disorders. Time point defined: longitudinal time-point 1 (baseline). TCRdb reprocessed the 5' RACE reads with MiXCR, giving one entry per CDR3 protein. This sample has approximately 37,000 distinct CDR3 sequences, with roughly 3.1% found just once. The sample taken for sequencing was PBMCs. These receptors were obtained from a woman aged 60-75 years with multiple sclerosis.

This clonotype was recorded at least ten times. The chain recombines TRBV12-3 or TRBV12-4 with TRBJ2-2; possible D gene TRBD2, 5 bases. Trimming removed 0 bases from V and 1 base from J, with 12 bases in between. There are 17 residues in the CDR3. CDR3 in DNA: TGTGCCAGCAGTTTAGCCCAATGGGCGGGGAACACCGGGGAGCTGTTTTTT. It yields the protein CASSLAQWAGNTGELFF.

This clonotype was detected many times. The gene calls are TRBV20-1 and TRBJ2-3; TRBD2 aligns across 10 bases. The CDR3 has 14 amino acids. The trim removed 0 bases at V and 13 bases at J, leaving 10 bases unmatched. In germline, CDR1 is DFQATT, CDR2 SNEGSKA (reference sequence). The CDR3 is CSARDGGSGGSKYF. The CDR3 nucleotides are TGCAGTGCTAGAGATGGAGGTAGCGGGGGGTCCAAGTATTTT.

This clonotype was seen ten or more times. The V gene is TRBV12-3 or TRBV12-4, the J gene TRBJ2-3, with a possible D match to TRBD1 (6 bases). Between the trimmed V and J ends, which lost 0 bases and 9 bases, there was a span of 7 bases. This CDR3 region has 12 residues. CDR3 nucleotides: TGTGCCAGCAGTTTAGCGGGGACAACGCAGTATTTT. Its protein is CASSLAGTTQYF.

This clonotype was observed many times. The V and J genes are TRBV11-2 and TRBJ2-1, with D possibly matching TRBD2 (6 bases). V gave up 5 bases and J gave up 10 bases, with 9 bases separating them. The CDR3 consists of 11 residues. Germline values: CDR1 SGHAT, CDR2 FQNNGV. CDR3 in DNA: TGTGCCAGCAGCCCGCTAGCGGAGCAGTTCTTC. Translating gives CASSPLAEQFF.

This clonotype was observed many times. The V gene is TRBV20-1, the J gene TRBJ2-7; 9 nucleotides match TRBD1. The CDR3 has 15 residues. Trimming cost V 1 base and J 6 bases; bases outside gene matches: 10. Germline loops: CDR1 DFQATT, CDR2 SNEGSKA (reference sequence). The CDR3 bases are TGCAGTGCTAGAGTGTGGACAGGGGTTGGCGGCGAGCAGTACTTC. This codes for CSARVWTGVGGEQYF.

Ten or more counts support this clonotype. This chain uses TRBV7-2 with TRBJ2-7; tentatively, D is TRBD2 (6 bases). V was trimmed by 2 bases and J by 0 bases, leaving 8 bases between them. Germline V gene data show CDR1 as SGHTA and CDR2 as FQGNSA. This CDR3 is 14 amino acids long. The CDR3 spells CASSLLAFSYEQYF. Here the CDR3 DNA reads TGTGCCAGCAGCTTACTAGCGTTCTCCTACGAGCAGTACTTC.

This clonotype was found many times. The rearrangement joins TRBV7-6 to TRBJ1-3; D might be TRBD1 (6 bases). Germline lookup yields CDR1 SGHVS and CDR2 FNYEAQ. This CDR3 comprises 15 residues. V was cut by 3 bases and J by 0 bases, with 9 bases left in between. The DNA of the CDR3 is TGTGCCAGCAGCTTCGACAGGAGCTCTGGAAACACCATATATTTT. Residues: CASSFDRSSGNTIYF.

Remarks on this clonotype: This may stem from a read error, because a much larger clone lies one nucleotide away. It is likely a read error, because the conserved phenylalanine at the end of the CDR3 is missing. The genes are TRBV12-3 or TRBV12-4 and TRBJ2-7; D not resolved. The CDR3 extends over 12 amino acids. Trimming removed 5 bases at V and 6 bases at J, with 11 bases between. CDR3 sequence reads: CASSPALTEQYC. In DNA form, the CDR3 reads TGTGCCAGCAGTCCCGCCCTTACCGAGCAGTACTGC.

The chain is built from TRBV7-2 and TRBJ1-1; the match to TRBD1 covers 7 bases. Trimming cost V 1 base and J 0 bases; bases outside gene matches: 5. The CDR3 is 16 residues long. Germline V gives CDR1 SGHTA, CDR2 FQGNSA. CDR3: CASSLGQGGMNTEAFF. The DNA for the CDR3 is TGTGCCAGCAGCTTAGGACAGGGAGGCATGAACACTGAAGCTTTCTTT.

This clonotype was recorded at least ten times. This chain connects TRBV5-1 to TRBJ2-7; perhaps TRBD2 as D (5 bases). CDR3 length: 14 residues. The V and J ends lost 2 bases and 1 base respectively, with 10 bases between them. Germline CDR1 reads SGHRS; CDR2 reads YFSETQ. The DNA of the CDR3 is TGCGCCAGCAGCTTTGGTAGGACTTCCTACGAGCAGTACTTC. It specifies CASSFGRTSYEQYF.

This clonotype was seen at least ten times. J is TRBJ2-2 and V is TRBV20-1; D unclear. CDR3 size: 15 residues. Trimming took off 1 base at V and 2 bases at J, with 11 bases between the two ends. CDR1 DFQATT and CDR2 SNEGSKA come from the germline V gene (reference sequence). CDR3 protein: CSARVPPSNTGELFF. Here the CDR3 DNA reads TGCAGTGCTAGAGTTCCCCCTTCTAACACCGGGGAGCTGTTTTTT.

This clonotype was found many times. The genes are TRBV20-1 and TRBJ1-5; D gene uncertain. The CDR3 runs 14 residues. V was shortened by 3 bases and J by 4 bases, with 13 bases between the two germline ends. Germline lookup yields CDR1 DFQATT and CDR2 SNEGSKA (reference sequence). The CDR3: CSASSGRVNQPQHF. In DNA, the CDR3 is TGCAGTGCTAGTTCCGGACGGGTAAATCAGCCCCAGCATTTT.

This clonotype was counted only a few times. The chain links TRBV7-2 to TRBJ2-2; D might be TRBD1 (5 bases). Trimming took off 1 base at V and 2 bases at J, with 14 bases between the two ends. Germline V CDR1 and CDR2: SGHTA, FQGNSA. This CDR3 has 17 amino acids. CDR3 amino acids: CASSLGAGHINTGELFF. CDR3 in DNA: TGTGCCAGCAGCTTAGGCGCAGGACATATAAACACCGGGGAGCTGTTTTTT.